One and the same sample provided the 18 T cell receptor beta chains below, sequenced in a study of cytomegalovirus exposure and HLA in healthy donors. PCR amplification relied on 60 Vbeta primers (plus 13 Jbeta primers). The data were produced by immunoSEQ multiplex PCR, yet TCRdb's version contains in-frame clones alone and is incomplete. The table has about 98,000 clones, around 57% seen once. Material for sequencing was PBMCs. Every receptor here comes from a human donor in good health.

This clone occurred a few times. This sequence joins TRBV18 and TRBJ1-4, with 9 bases lining up with TRBD1. The trim removed 3 bases at V and 7 bases at J, leaving 15 bases unmatched. CDR1 KGHSH and CDR2 LQKENI come from the germline V gene. The CDR3 has 18 residues. CDR3: CASSPRRSGQGIGEKLFF. In DNA, the CDR3 is TGTGCCAGCTCACCTAGAAGATCGGGACAGGGTATAGGTGAAAAACTGTTTTTT.

The chain combines TRBV14 with TRBJ1-4; 8 nucleotides agree with TRBD1. The CDR3 extends over 15 amino acids. V lost 2 bases and J lost 8; bases outside the gene matches: 7. CDR1 and CDR2 from the germline V gene are SGHDN and FVKESK. CDR3 in amino acids: CASSQRGGTGEKLFF. The CDR3 DNA reads TGTGCCAGCAGCCAAAGGGGGGGGACAGGAGAAAAACTGTTTTTT.

This clone has just one count. The rearrangement uses TRBV5-1 and TRBJ2-5; D not resolved. The V gene's germline CDR1 is SGHRS and CDR2 YFSETQ. There are 15 residues in the CDR3. Trimming removed 0 bases at V and 5 bases at J, with 14 bases between. CDR3 loop: CASSLAALPFETQYF. Written as DNA, the CDR3 is TGCGCCAGCAGCTTGGCCGCGTTGCCCTTTGAGACCCAGTACTTC.

This clone was detected only a few times. The chain joins TRBV4-1 to TRBJ2-7; D may be TRBD2 (6 bases). V lost 1 base, J lost 4 bases, and 23 bases lay in between. Looked up from germline, CDR1 is MGHRA and CDR2 is YSYEKL. CDR3 length equals 18 residues. The DNA for the CDR3 is TGCGCCAGCAGCCAAGTCTTCTCCGGGGGTCAGGAACGATACGAGCAGTACTTC. Translated: CASSQVFSGGQERYEQYF.

This chain links TRBV29-1 with TRBJ2-1; 12 bases are a match to TRBD2. Germline CDR1 SQVTM, CDR2 ANQGSEA. This CDR3 has 15 residues. V lost 4 bases to trimming and J lost 9 bases; unmatched junction nucleotides: 10. The CDR3 loop is CSVGGLAGGPGEQFF. The CDR3 region has the DNA TGCAGCGTTGGAGGGCTAGCGGGAGGGCCAGGTGAGCAGTTCTTC.

The chain has TRBV6-1 and TRBJ1-5; D is undetermined. The CDR3 totals 14 residues. Germline V gene lookup returns CDR1 MNHNS and CDR2 SASEGT. Trimming cost V 3 bases and J 6 bases, with 12 bases left between them. This CDR3 is CASSEGARFQPQHF. CDR3 DNA sequence: TGTGCCAGCAGTGAGGGAGCGAGATTTCAGCCCCAGCATTTT.

The V gene is TRBV7-9, the J gene TRBJ1-1, with D possibly being TRBD1 (5 bases). This CDR3 region has 15 residues. V dropped 5 bases and J dropped 5 bases, with 18 bases sitting between them. Germline CDR1 and CDR2: SEHNR and FQNEAQ (reference sequence). CDR3 loop: CASSLRVGGGTEAFF. CDR3 bases: TGTGCCAGCAGCCTTAGGGTGGGGGGAGGTACTGAAGCTTTCTTT.

This chain connects TRBV7-9 to TRBJ1-1; D is possibly TRBD1 (6 bases). Between the trimmed V and J ends, which lost 3 bases and 3 bases, there was a span of 14 bases. The CDR3 consists of 15 residues. CDR1 and CDR2 from the germline V gene are SEHNR and FQNEAQ (reference sequence). The CDR3, as DNA: TGTGCCAGCAGCTTCCCGGACAGACGGGACACTGAAGCTTTCTTT. Translation gives CASSFPDRRDTEAFF.

This rearrangement joins TRBV7-9 to TRBJ1-5, with 7 bases aligning to TRBD1. CDR3 length: 13 amino acids. The germline gives CDR1 SEHNR, CDR2 FQNEAQ (reference sequence). V lost 7 bases and J lost 3; bases outside the gene matches: 3. The CDR3 sequence: CASTGTDNQPQHF. CDR3 bases: TGTGCCAGCACCGGGACAGACAATCAGCCCCAGCATTTT.

The rearrangement links TRBV6-1 to TRBJ1-2, with TRBD1 identical over 8 bases. The trim removed 6 bases at V and 12 bases at J, leaving 12 bases unmatched. CDR1 is MNHNS, CDR2 SASEGT, per germline. The CDR3 extends over 13 amino acids. The CDR3 region is CASRPYGQGFNTF. In DNA, the CDR3 is TGTGCCAGCAGGCCTTACGGACAGGGATTCAACACCTTC.

This chain joins TRBV18 and TRBJ2-5; weak D call: TRBD1 (6 bases). The CDR3 is 14 residues long. V lost 0 bases and J lost 5, with 10 bases in between. From germline, CDR1 is KGHSH and CDR2 LQKENI. The CDR3 nucleotides read TGTGCCAGCTCACCACCGTCAGGGGTGGAGACCCAGTACTTC. Encoded protein: CASSPPSGVETQYF.

To note about this clone: The same CDR3 arises from other DNA sequences in this sample as well. The chain links TRBV27 to TRBJ1-5; D is possibly TRBD1 (6 bases). Germline V gene lookup returns CDR1 MNHEY and CDR2 SMNVEV (reference sequence). This CDR3 is built from 14 residues. Trimming removed 2 bases from V and 1 base from J, with 6 bases in between. The CDR3 DNA sequence: TGTGCCAGCAGTTTACAGGGGAGCAATCAGCCCCAGCATTTT. Residues: CASSLQGSNQPQHF.

This clone was seen only a few times. This chain uses TRBV18 with TRBJ1-1; a possible D gene is TRBD1 (5 bases). This CDR3 spans 12 amino acids. Trimming shortened V by 2 bases and J by 7 bases, and 8 bases separated the two germline ends. Germline CDR1 is KGHSH and CDR2 is LQKENI. The DNA for the CDR3 is TGTGCCAGCTCACCAGGGGCAGGTGAAGCTTTCTTT. Protein: CASSPGAGEAFF.

This chain uses TRBV11-2 with TRBJ2-1; the D gene is possibly TRBD2 (6 bases). Trimming took 0 bases from V and 3 from J, leaving 21 bases between them. This CDR3 contains 19 residues. CDR1 is SGHAT, CDR2 FQNNGV, per germline. The CDR3 reads CASSLDGGGLLSVYNEQFF. In DNA, the CDR3 is TGTGCCAGCAGCTTAGATGGGGGAGGACTCCTCAGTGTCTACAATGAGCAGTTCTTC.

The chain is built from TRBV28 and TRBJ2-5; 14 bases fit TRBD2. The V segment lost 1 base and the J segment 3 bases; nucleotides outside the gene matches: 7. From germline, CDR1 is MDHEN and CDR2 SYDVKM. The CDR3 runs to 18 residues. The CDR3 nucleotides read TGTGCCAGCAGTTTATTCGGGACTAGCGGGAGTTTCAAAGAGACCCAGTACTTC. Translated: CASSLFGTSGSFKETQYF.

CDR3 nucleotides: TGTGCCAGCAGTCCAAACAGGGGGCTAGGGGGCACTGAAGCTTTCTTT. It yields the protein CASSPNRGLGGTEAFF. The rearrangement joins TRBV27 to TRBJ1-1; 9 positions agree with TRBD1. Germline V gene sequence: CDR1 MNHEY, CDR2 SMNVEV (reference sequence). Losses at the gene ends were 5 bases for V and 4 bases for J; bases not matched to a gene: 11. The CDR3 totals 16 residues.

Only a few counts were recorded for this clone. An end of the junction does not agree with germline; a read error may underlie this. The J gene is TRBJ2-7, the V gene TRBV27; 12 bases line up with TRBD2. Germline V CDR1 and CDR2: MNHEY, SMNVEV (reference sequence). The length of the CDR3 is 13 residues. The CDR3 here is CASRRLAGDLPSF. The DNA for the CDR3 is TGTGCCAGCAGACGACTAGCGGGAGATTTGCCTTCCTTC.

The CDR3 sequence is CASSRDDRSMGPQHF. The DNA for the CDR3 is TGTGCCAGCAGCCGGGACGACAGGTCTATGGGGCCCCAGCATTTT. The V gene is TRBV4-2, the J gene TRBJ1-5, with TRBD1 as a possible D gene (6 bases). The germline CDR1 and CDR2 sequences are LGHNA and YNFKEQ. The CDR3 covers 15 residues. Trimming pared 4 bases from V and 9 bases from J, leaving 19 bases between.